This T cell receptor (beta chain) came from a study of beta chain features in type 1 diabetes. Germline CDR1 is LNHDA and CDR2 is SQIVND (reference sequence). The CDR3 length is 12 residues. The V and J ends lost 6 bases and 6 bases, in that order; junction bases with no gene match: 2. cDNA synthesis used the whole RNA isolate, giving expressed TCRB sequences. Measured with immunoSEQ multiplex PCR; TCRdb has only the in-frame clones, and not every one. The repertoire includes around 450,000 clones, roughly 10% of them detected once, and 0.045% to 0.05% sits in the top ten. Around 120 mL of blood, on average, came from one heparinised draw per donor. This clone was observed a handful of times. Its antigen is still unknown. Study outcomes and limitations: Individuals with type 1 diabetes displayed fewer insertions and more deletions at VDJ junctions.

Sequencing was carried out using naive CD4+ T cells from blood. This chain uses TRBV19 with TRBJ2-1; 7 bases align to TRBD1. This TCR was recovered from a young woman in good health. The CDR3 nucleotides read TGTGCCAGTAGACAGGGGACCAATGAGCAGTTCTTC. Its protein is CASRQGTNEQFF.